What follows are 30 T cell receptor beta chains derived from one specimen sequenced in a study of blood T cell repertoires in COVID-19. Generated by immunoSEQ multiplex PCR, the TCRdb table keeps only in-frame clones and is missing some. The sample records 210,000 or so clones, just over 90% being singletons. The sample was peripheral blood. The receptors here all came from a man aged 25-45 years with acute or convalescent COVID-19.

V gene TRBV3-1 (or the pseudogene TRBV3-2) combines with J gene TRBJ1-6, with a possible D match to TRBD1 (5 bases). Germline assignment: CDR1 LGHDT and CDR2 YNNKEL (reference sequence). The germline V and J ends were trimmed by 3 bases and 7 bases, with 13 bases remaining between them. The CDR3 consists of 15 residues. CDR3 nucleotide sequence: TGTGCCAGCAGCCAGCAGGGTCCGCGAAATTCACCCCTCCACTTT. Its translation: CASSQQGPRNSPLHF.

The chain recombines TRBV10-2 with TRBJ1-6; possible D gene TRBD1, 5 bases. Germline V lookup: CDR1 WSHSY, CDR2 SAAADI. This CDR3 is built from 16 residues. V was shortened by 3 bases and J by 7 bases, with 16 bases between the two germline ends. DNA of the CDR3: TGCGCCAGCAGTGACGGACACCTAGGCCCCAATTCACCCCTCCACTTT. It translates to CASSDGHLGPNSPLHF.

This clone was detected a few times. The chain is built from TRBV11-2 and TRBJ2-7, with 12 bases identical to TRBD1. The CDR3 runs 13 residues. With 4 bases clipped from V and 6 bases from J, the junction kept 1 base outside the gene matches. The germline gives CDR1 SGHAT, CDR2 FQNNGV. CDR3 residues: CASSWDRGREQYF. CDR3 in DNA: TGTGCCAGCAGCTGGGACAGGGGGCGCGAGCAGTACTTC.

CDR3 nucleotide sequence: TGTGCCAGCAGCCAAGACCCTAGAGGCTACGAGCAGTACTTC. It translates to CASSQDPRGYEQYF. The J gene is TRBJ2-7, the V gene TRBV3-1 (or the pseudogene TRBV3-2); D is undetermined. The CDR3 extends over 14 amino acids. Trimming removed 0 bases from V and 3 bases from J, with 9 bases in between. Germline values: CDR1 LGHDT, CDR2 YNNKEL (reference sequence).

The chain links TRBV5-5 to TRBJ2-2; D unclear. Germline V gene data show CDR1 as SGHKS and CDR2 as YYEKEE (reference sequence). With 6 bases removed from V and 1 base from J, the gap between germline ends came to 7 bases. The CDR3 sequence is 13 residues long. The chain's CDR3 is CASIHLNTGELFF. The CDR3 DNA reads TGTGCCAGCATCCACTTGAACACCGGGGAGCTGTTTTTT.

The chain joins TRBV19 to TRBJ1-4; TRBD1 might be the D (6 bases). The germline V gene has CDR1 LNHDA and CDR2 SQIVND (reference sequence). The CDR3 spans 17 residues. Between the trimmed V and J ends, which lost 5 bases and 5 bases, there was a span of 21 bases. Written as DNA, the CDR3 is TGTGCCAGTAGTCGGACAGATTCACTACGGTTAAATGAAAAACTGTTTTTT. This encodes CASSRTDSLRLNEKLFF.

The chain joins TRBV5-5 to TRBJ1-2; TRBD1 is a possible D gene (5 bases). CDR1 is SGHKS and CDR2 is YYEKEE in the germline V gene (reference sequence). Trimming shortened V by 3 bases and J by 9 bases, and 18 bases separated the two germline ends. This CDR3 is 14 amino acids long. DNA for the CDR3: TGTGCCAGCAGCTCTGTTGGGGAGGGGTTGAGCTACACCTTC. Translating it yields CASSSVGEGLSYTF.

The gene calls are TRBV5-4 and TRBJ2-5; tentative D call: TRBD1 (5 bases). The CDR3 contains 16 residues. Trimming cost V 4 bases and J 5 bases, with 21 bases left between them. CDR1 and CDR2 (germline): SGHNT, YYREEE (reference sequence). In DNA, the CDR3 is TGTGCCAGCAGCCACCCAGGGTCTAGAGCCGGGGAGACCCAGTACTTC. This translates into CASSHPGSRAGETQYF.

Only one count was recorded for this clone. This chain uses TRBV7-3 with TRBJ2-1; 9 nucleotides match TRBD1. J gave up 7 bases and V 5 bases, and 12 bases lay outside the gene matches. CDR1 and CDR2 (germline): SGHTA, FQGTGA. There are 16 residues in the CDR3. Written as DNA, the CDR3 is TGTGCCAGCAGCAGAACAGGGGGCGCGGGACCTAATGAGCAGTTCTTC. This encodes CASSRTGGAGPNEQFF.

About this clone itself: The same CDR3 can be traced to other DNA sequences in this sample. The chain uses TRBV5-1 and TRBJ2-7, with 9 bases fitting TRBD1. This CDR3 is built from 15 residues. Germline CDR1 is SGHRS and CDR2 is YFSETQ. With 2 bases clipped from V and 1 base from J, the junction kept 4 bases outside the gene matches. In DNA form, the CDR3 reads TGCGCCAGCAGCTTTGGACAGGGGTTATCCTACGAGCAGTACTTC. This encodes CASSFGQGLSYEQYF.

This chain connects TRBV14 to TRBJ2-2, with 8 bases fitting TRBD1. The ends lost 3 bases at V and 5 bases at J; junction bases unmatched: 5. The CDR3 contains 15 residues. From germline, CDR1 is SGHDN and CDR2 FVKESK. CDR3 sequence: CASSQQGAVTGELFF. Here the CDR3 DNA reads TGTGCCAGCAGCCAGCAGGGGGCCGTTACCGGGGAGCTGTTTTTT.

The sample holds one count of this clone. The chain joins TRBV19 to TRBJ1-2; the D gene is possibly TRBD1 (6 bases). V gave up 2 bases and J gave up 4 bases, with 14 bases separating them. The CDR3 runs 15 residues. Germline CDR1 reads LNHDA; CDR2 reads SQIVND (reference sequence). The CDR3 DNA sequence: TGTGCCAGTAGTATATTGGGCAGGGGTGGCTATGGCTACACCTTC. Encoded protein: CASSILGRGGYGYTF. The variable domain in full, with the rest retrieved from reference TRBV19 and TRBJ1-2, is DGGITQSPKYLFRKEGQNVTLSCEQNLNHDAMYWYRQDPGQGLRLIYYSQIVNDFQKGDIAEGYSVSREKKESFPLTVTSAQKNPTAFYLCASSILGRGGYGYTFGSGTRLTVV.

This clone has only one observation. Distinct nucleotide sequences in the sample also encode this CDR3. The V call is TRBV27, the J call TRBJ1-1; no firm D call. Germline assignment: CDR1 MNHEY and CDR2 SMNVEV (reference sequence). V was cut by 3 bases and J by 1 base, with 6 bases left in between. This CDR3 region has 13 residues. DNA of the CDR3: TGTGCCAGCAGTTTGTCCAGGAACACTGAAGCTTTCTTT. This gives the protein CASSLSRNTEAFF.

V is TRBV6-4 and J is TRBJ2-3; the match to TRBD2 covers 10 bases. The CDR3 extends over 16 amino acids. V gave up 4 bases and J gave up 5 bases; unmatched junction bases: 9. Germline CDR1 reads MRHNA; CDR2 reads SNTAGT. CDR3 amino acids: CASSVAAGGPGDTQYF. Written as DNA, the CDR3 is TGTGCCAGCAGTGTGGCAGCGGGGGGGCCCGGAGATACGCAGTATTTT.

The V call is TRBV7-8, the J call TRBJ1-2, with TRBD1 identical over 9 bases. The germline CDR1 and CDR2 sequences are SGHVS and FQNEAQ. The J segment lost 3 bases and the V segment lost 1 base, leaving 6 bases of the junction unmatched. CDR3 length: 16 amino acids. This CDR3 is CASSLVQGQGDYGYTF. The DNA for the CDR3 is TGTGCCAGCAGCTTAGTACAGGGACAGGGTGACTATGGCTACACCTTC.

Written as DNA, the CDR3 is TGTGCCAGCAGTTTTGAGATGGGGCGAACTAATGAAAAACTGTTTTTT. Translating gives CASSFEMGRTNEKLFF. This chain connects TRBV28 to TRBJ1-4, with a weak D call TRBD1 (5 bases). The V and J ends lost 3 bases and 1 base respectively, with 12 bases between them. The CDR3 spans 16 residues. CDR1 is MDHEN and CDR2 is SYDVKM in the germline V gene.

The genes are TRBV3-1 (or the pseudogene TRBV3-2) and TRBJ2-7; 9 bases align to TRBD2. Trimming took 2 bases from V and 3 from J; bases not matched to a gene: 2. CDR3 size: 14 residues. Per germline, CDR1 LGHDT and CDR2 YNNKEL (reference sequence). The CDR3 here is CASSQIAGDYEQYF. CDR3 nucleotides: TGTGCCAGCAGCCAAATAGCGGGAGACTACGAGCAGTACTTC.

The J gene is TRBJ1-1, the V gene TRBV5-6, with TRBD1 as a possible D gene (5 bases). The germline CDR1 and CDR2 sequences are SGHDT and YYEEEE. V was trimmed by 2 bases and J by 4 bases, leaving 12 bases between them. The CDR3 contains 14 residues. The CDR3 region is CASSFRGEGTEAFF. CDR3 DNA: TGTGCCAGCAGCTTTAGAGGGGAGGGCACTGAAGCTTTCTTT. Full variable domain (missing parts from reference TRBV5-6 and TRBJ1-1): DAGVTQSPTHLIKTRGQQVTLRCSPKSGHDTVSWYQQALGQGPQFIFQYYEEEERQRGNFPDRFSGHQFPNYSSELNVNALLLGDSALYLCASSFRGEGTEAFFGQGTRLTVV.

The chain combines TRBV11-1 with TRBJ2-1; possible D gene TRBD2, 6 bases. The V gene lost 1 base and the J gene lost 4 bases, with 8 bases spanning the gap. CDR1 and CDR2 from the germline V gene are SGHAT and FQDESV (reference sequence). There are 14 residues in the CDR3. The CDR3, as DNA: TGTGCCAGCAGCTTAGAACTAGCTTACAATGAGCAGTTCTTC. Translation gives CASSLELAYNEQFF.

V is TRBV2 and J is TRBJ2-3; 9 bases map to TRBD2. V shed 7 bases and J 5 bases; nucleotides not matched to a gene: 10. CDR3 length equals 15 residues. Germline assignment: CDR1 SNHLY and CDR2 FYNNEI. CDR3 DNA: TGTGCCAGCACGCGCGGGGGGGCCTTTTTAGATACGCAGTATTTT. Its translation is CASTRGGAFLDTQYF.

This chain links TRBV18 with TRBJ2-2, with 13 bases matching TRBD2. V lost 9 bases to trimming and J lost 5 bases; unmatched junction nucleotides: 3. The CDR3 runs to 14 residues. CDR1 and CDR2 from the germline V gene are KGHSH and LQKENI. The CDR3 nucleotides read TGTGCCAGTTCGGGACTAGCGGGAACCGGGGAGCTGTTTTTT. It codes for CASSGLAGTGELFF.

The CDR3 loop reads CASSLYEAYEQYF. DNA of the CDR3: TGTGCCAGCAGTTTATATGAGGCCTACGAGCAGTACTTC. The chain carries TRBV27 and TRBJ2-7; D not certain. CDR1 is MNHEY, CDR2 SMNVEV, per germline (reference sequence). The CDR3 extends over 13 amino acids. V dropped 1 base and J dropped 2 bases, with 6 bases sitting between them.

The rearrangement links TRBV7-8 to TRBJ2-1; a weak D match, TRBD1 (6 bases). Germline CDR1 is SGHVS and CDR2 is FQNEAQ. Deletions cut 0 bases from V and 2 bases from J, with 17 bases between. The CDR3 contains 18 residues. DNA of the CDR3: TGTGCCAGCAGCTTAGCCCCTACCGGACAGAGCACCTACAATGAGCAGTTCTTC. Translation gives CASSLAPTGQSTYNEQFF.

The chain links TRBV7-3 to TRBJ2-7; 10 bases are shared with TRBD2. V shed 6 bases, J shed 0 bases, and the junction held 8 bases outside the gene matches. CDR3 length equals 16 residues. Germline-derived CDR1 and CDR2 are SGHTA and FQGTGA. For the CDR3, the DNA is TGTGCCAGCAGTGGAACTAGCGGGACTCCCTCCTACGAGCAGTACTTC. Translated: CASSGTSGTPSYEQYF.

The V gene is TRBV18, the J gene TRBJ2-2; a possible D gene is TRBD1 (5 bases). Trimming removed 2 bases at V and 6 bases at J, with 16 bases between. The CDR3 loop spans 16 amino acids. The germline CDR1 and CDR2 sequences are KGHSH and LQKENI. CDR3 sequence reads: CASSPGGQGASGELFF. The CDR3 region has the DNA TGTGCCAGCTCACCAGGCGGACAAGGAGCATCCGGGGAGCTGTTTTTT.

The chain carries TRBV7-6 and TRBJ1-5; D remains ambiguous. V dropped 1 base and J dropped 9 bases, with 13 bases sitting between them. The germline gives CDR1 SGHVS, CDR2 FNYEAQ. The CDR3 is 14 amino acids. The CDR3 protein is CASSLDGSVVPQHF. CDR3 DNA: TGTGCCAGCAGCTTAGACGGGTCGGTGGTGCCCCAGCATTTT.

The chain is built from TRBV3-1 (or the pseudogene TRBV3-2) and TRBJ1-5; a weak D match, TRBD1 (6 bases). From germline, CDR1 is LGHDT and CDR2 YNNKEL (reference sequence). Deletions cut 4 bases from V and 0 bases from J, with 16 bases between. The CDR3 is made up of 17 amino acids. CDR3 nucleotides: TGTGCCAGCAGCCTCGGTAACCCACAGGGTAGCAATCAGCCCCAGCATTTT. Residues: CASSLGNPQGSNQPQHF.

This clone was recorded once. The chain couples TRBV10-2 to TRBJ1-1, with no clear D. Germline CDR1 WSHSY, CDR2 SAAADI. This CDR3 contains 16 residues. Trimming shortened V by 2 bases and J by 0 bases, and 13 bases separated the two germline ends. The CDR3 region has the DNA TGCGCCAGCAGTGAGGGGCGAAACCGTTTGAACACTGAAGCTTTCTTT. Protein: CASSEGRNRLNTEAFF.

The chain links TRBV7-9 to TRBJ2-3, with D perhaps matching TRBD2 (5 bases). In germline, CDR1 is SEHNR, CDR2 FQNEAQ (reference sequence). This CDR3 contains 15 residues. The V end lost 0 bases, the J end lost 4 bases, and 11 bases lay between the germline ends. CDR3: CASSLAIPGADTQYF. In nucleotides, the CDR3 is TGTGCCAGCAGCTTAGCCATCCCCGGGGCAGATACGCAGTATTTT.

V gene TRBV5-1 combines with J gene TRBJ2-5, with 8 bases identical to TRBD2. After removal of 5 bases from V and 13 bases from J, the junction contained 16 bases not matched to a gene. Germline loops: CDR1 SGHRS, CDR2 YFSETQ. This CDR3 spans 14 amino acids. CDR3 amino acids: CASSRSGGLQTLYF. In DNA form, the CDR3 reads TGCGCCAGCAGTCGCAGCGGGGGACTTCAAACACTGTACTTC.